The 16 T cell receptor beta chains listed next were all sequenced from one sample in a study of T cells in Graves' hyperthyroidism and ophthalmopathy. Regions amplified from RNA transcripts were the TCR beta CDR3 regions. A first-round RT-PCR of the TCR CDR3 used the HTBI primer set. A single record per CDR3 protein comes from TCRdb applying MiXCR to the multiplex PCR reads. The table records a few hundred thousand distinct CDR3 sequences, around 14% of them present only once. The specimen was blood. These receptors all stem from a woman aged 25 to 39 with Graves' hyperthyroidism.

This clonotype was counted ten times or more. The J gene is TRBJ2-1, the V gene TRBV20-1; unclear D gene. V lost 1 base and J 4 bases, leaving 5 bases between the germline ends. Germline assignment: CDR1 DFQATT and CDR2 SNEGSKA (reference sequence). CDR3 length equals 12 residues. CDR3 protein: CSARGVYNEQFF. The CDR3 region has the DNA TGCAGTGCTAGAGGAGTTTACAATGAGCAGTTCTTC.

This clonotype showed up just a few times. The V call is TRBV7-3, the J call TRBJ2-3, with D uncertain. V was shortened by 5 bases and J by 7 bases, with 16 bases between the two germline ends. Per the germline V gene, CDR1 is SGHTA and CDR2 is FQGTGA. CDR3 length: 14 amino acids. The CDR3 nucleotides are TGTGCCAGCAGCCGCCGGGCCCTCGAGCATACGCAGTATTTT. It is translated as CASSRRALEHTQYF.

This clonotype was counted between two and nine times. This chain connects TRBV20-1 to TRBJ2-2; D is ambiguous. The CDR3 covers 12 residues. Germline V lookup: CDR1 DFQATT, CDR2 SNEGSKA (reference sequence). V gave up 5 bases and J gave up 4 bases, with 8 bases separating them. CDR3 nucleotide sequence: TGCAGTGCTGCACGCGGCACCGGGGAGCTGTTTTTT. Translating it yields CSAARGTGELFF.

Points on this clonotype: This may be a read error: a much more frequent sequence differs by one nucleotide. The chain joins TRBV7-9 to TRBJ2-7; D is unresolved. The CDR3 has 12 residues. The V gene lost 5 bases and the J gene lost 7 bases, with 12 bases spanning the gap. Per the germline V gene, CDR1 is SEHNR and CDR2 is FQNEAQ (reference sequence). The DNA for the CDR3 is TGTGCCAGCAGCGCACAAGGAGAGGAGCAGTACTTC. This encodes CASSAQGEEQYF.

This clonotype was picked up many times. The genes are TRBV6-6 and TRBJ2-1; D gene uncertain. The germline gives CDR1 MNHNY, CDR2 SVGAGI (reference sequence). The CDR3 spans 16 residues. The V end lost 0 bases, the J end lost 0 bases, and 9 bases lay between the germline ends. The CDR3 protein is CASSYSNRDSYNEQFF. The CDR3 nucleotides are TGTGCCAGCAGTTACTCGAACAGAGACTCCTACAATGAGCAGTTCTTC.

In its sample, this clonotype was seen many times. The chain is built from TRBV6-1 and TRBJ1-1; 7 bases align to TRBD1. Per the germline V gene, CDR1 is MNHNS and CDR2 is SASEGT. V lost 5 bases, J lost 2 bases, and 11 bases stayed unmatched. The length of the CDR3 is 16 residues. In DNA, the CDR3 is TGTGCCAGCAGTCCGATAGCTTGGACAGGAAACACTGAAGCTTTCTTT. As protein: CASSPIAWTGNTEAFF.

This clonotype was observed a single time. The CDR3 nucleotides read TGTGCCAGCAGCCAAGAGGAGAACTTTGGGGGAGAGACCCAGTACTTC. The encoded protein is CASSQEENFGGETQYF. V and J are TRBV14 and TRBJ2-5; either TRBD1 or TRBD2 may supply D (5 bases each). V gave up 0 bases and J gave up 4 bases, with 15 bases separating them. CDR1 is SGHDN and CDR2 is FVKESK in the germline V gene. This CDR3 region has 16 residues.

This clonotype has only a few counts. The V and J genes are TRBV28 and TRBJ1-4; D not certain. The CDR3 length is 14 residues. Between the trimmed V and J ends, which lost 2 bases and 7 bases, there was a span of 11 bases. Germline V gene lookup returns CDR1 MDHEN and CDR2 SYDVKM. This chain's CDR3 is CASSLNGETEKLFF. As DNA, the CDR3 is TGTGCCAGCAGTTTAAACGGGGAAACTGAAAAACTGTTTTTT.

This clonotype came up a few times. V is TRBV3-1 and J is TRBJ1-5, with 7 bases fitting TRBD1. Losses at the gene ends were 3 bases for V and 0 bases for J; bases not matched to a gene: 2. CDR3 length equals 15 residues. The germline CDR1 and CDR2 sequences are LGHDT and YNNKEL (reference sequence). CDR3 sequence (DNA): TGTGCCAGCAGCCAGGGACAGACTAGCAATCAGCCCCAGCATTTT. It yields the protein CASSQGQTSNQPQHF. The full variable domain, in which reference TRBV3-1 and TRBJ1-5 provide the parts outside the CDR3, is DTAVSQTPKYLVTQMGNDKSIKCEQNLGHDTMYWYKQDSKKFLKIMFSYNNKELIINETVPNRFSPKSPDKAHLNLHINSLELGDSAVYFCASSQGQTSNQPQHFGDGTRLSIL.

J is TRBJ2-2 and V is TRBV30, with 13 bases fitting TRBD2. The CDR3 contains 14 residues. Germline CDR1 is GTSNPN and CDR2 is SVGIG (reference sequence). Unmatched junction bases numbered 5, after V lost 5 bases and J lost 8 bases. The CDR3 sequence is CAWARTSGSGELFF. CDR3 DNA: TGTGCCTGGGCCCGGACTAGCGGGAGTGGGGAGCTGTTTTTT.

The chain links TRBV7-2 to TRBJ2-1; 10 bases map to TRBD2. Losses at the gene ends were 3 bases for V and 2 bases for J; bases not matched to a gene: 4. CDR3 length: 16 amino acids. Looked up from germline, CDR1 is SGHTA and CDR2 is FQGNSA. The CDR3 spells CASSFILAGAYNEQFF. CDR3 nucleotide sequence: TGTGCCAGCAGCTTTATCCTAGCGGGAGCCTACAATGAGCAGTTCTTC.

In its sample, this clonotype was seen many times. The chain recombines TRBV5-1 with TRBJ2-3, with TRBD1 matching over 7 bases. The germline CDR1 and CDR2 sequences are SGHRS and YFSETQ. The V gene end was trimmed by 4 bases and the J gene end by 1 base; junction bases not matched to a gene: 6. The CDR3 totals 15 residues. The CDR3 sequence is CASSETGTGTDTQYF. The CDR3 DNA follows: TGCGCCAGCAGCGAGACAGGGACCGGCACAGATACGCAGTATTTT. Looking up the rest from reference TRBV5-1 and TRBJ2-3 gives the full variable domain: KAGVTQTPRYLIKTRGQQVTLSCSPISGHRSVSWYQQTPGQGLQFLFEYFSETQRNKGNFPGRFSGRQFSNSRSEMNVSTLELGDSALYLCASSETGTGTDTQYFGPGTRLTVL.

With regard to this clonotype: The CDR3 ends on some other residue instead of the conserved phenylalanine or tryptophan, so this is likely a read error. The chain has TRBV6-2 or TRBV6-3 and TRBJ2-3; possibly TRBD2 for D (6 bases). This CDR3 spans 16 amino acids. The V and J ends lost 4 bases and 0 bases respectively, with 14 bases between them. CDR1 is MNHEY, CDR2 SVGEGT, per germline. The CDR3 reads CASSSTGTSSTDTQYL. CDR3 nucleotides: TGTGCCAGCAGTTCCACCGGGACTTCTAGCACAGATACGCAGTATCTT.

The chain carries TRBV14 and TRBJ2-1; TRBD2 agrees at 14 bases. Germline CDR1 SGHDN, CDR2 FVKESK. The length of the CDR3 is 19 residues. The V segment lost 4 bases and the J segment 2 bases; nucleotides outside the gene matches: 10. The DNA of the CDR3 is TGTGCCAGCAGCCGACGACTAGCGGGAGGGGTTTGGGCCTACAATGAGCAGTTCTTC. It encodes CASSRRLAGGVWAYNEQFF.

This clonotype was counted ten times or more. This rearrangement joins TRBV6-1 to TRBJ1-5; D gene ambiguous. The CDR3 is 13 amino acids. Trimming stripped 5 bases from V and 4 bases from J, with 9 bases between. In germline, CDR1 is MNHNS, CDR2 SASEGT. The CDR3: CASSRARNQPQHF. CDR3 DNA: TGTGCCAGCAGTAGAGCGAGAAATCAGCCCCAGCATTTT.

This clonotype has a count of ten or more. J is TRBJ2-1 and V is TRBV27; 9 positions match TRBD2. V was pared by 2 bases and J by 7 bases, with 9 bases of the junction left unmatched. Germline CDR1 is MNHEY and CDR2 is SMNVEV (reference sequence). The length of the CDR3 is 16 residues. The CDR3 region has the DNA TGTGCCAGCAGTTTACGGATGGGACTAGCTGGTAATGAGCAGTTCTTC. Translated, it gives CASSLRMGLAGNEQFF.